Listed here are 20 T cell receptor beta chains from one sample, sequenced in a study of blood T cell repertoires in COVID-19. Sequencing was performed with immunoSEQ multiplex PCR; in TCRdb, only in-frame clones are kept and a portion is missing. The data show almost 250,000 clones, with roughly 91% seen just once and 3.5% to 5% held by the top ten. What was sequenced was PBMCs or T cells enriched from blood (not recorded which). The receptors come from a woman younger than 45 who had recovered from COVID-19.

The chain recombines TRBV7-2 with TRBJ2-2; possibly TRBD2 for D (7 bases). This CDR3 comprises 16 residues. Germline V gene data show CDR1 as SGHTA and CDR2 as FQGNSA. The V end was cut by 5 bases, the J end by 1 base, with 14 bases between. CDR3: CASSVRGRVNTGELFF. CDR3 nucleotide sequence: TGTGCCAGCAGCGTTAGGGGGAGGGTGAACACCGGGGAGCTGTTTTTT. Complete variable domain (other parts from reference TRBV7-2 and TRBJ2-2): GAGVSQSPSNKVTEKGKDVELRCDPISGHTALYWYRQSLGQGLEFLIYFQGNSAPDKSGLPSDRFSAERTGGSVSTLTIQRTQQEDSAVYLCASSVRGRVNTGELFFGEGSRLTVL.

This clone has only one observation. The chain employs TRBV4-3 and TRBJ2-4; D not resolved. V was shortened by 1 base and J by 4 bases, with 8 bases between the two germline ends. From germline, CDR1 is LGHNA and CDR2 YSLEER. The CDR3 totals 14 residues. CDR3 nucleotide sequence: TGCGCCAGCAGCCAAGGTTTACTAAAAAACATTCAGTACTTC. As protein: CASSQGLLKNIQYF.

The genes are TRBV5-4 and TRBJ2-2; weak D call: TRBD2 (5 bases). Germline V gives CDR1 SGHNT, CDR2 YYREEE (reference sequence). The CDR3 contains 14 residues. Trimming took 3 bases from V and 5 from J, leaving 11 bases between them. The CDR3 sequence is CASSSYTGTGELFF. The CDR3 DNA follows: TGTGCCAGCAGCTCTTACACGGGAACCGGGGAGCTGTTTTTT.

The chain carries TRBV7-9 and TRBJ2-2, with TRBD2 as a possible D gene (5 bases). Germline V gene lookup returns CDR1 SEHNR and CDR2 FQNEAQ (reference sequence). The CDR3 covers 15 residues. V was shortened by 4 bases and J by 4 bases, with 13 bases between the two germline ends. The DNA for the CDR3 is TGTGCCAGCAGCTATAAGAGGGCGAGCACCGGGGAGCTGTTTTTT. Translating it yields CASSYKRASTGELFF.

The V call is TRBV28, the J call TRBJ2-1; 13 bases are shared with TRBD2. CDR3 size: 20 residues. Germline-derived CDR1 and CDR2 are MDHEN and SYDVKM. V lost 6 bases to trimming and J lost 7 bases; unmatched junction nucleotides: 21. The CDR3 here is CASSPRGLAGLKRVRNEQFF. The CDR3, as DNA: TGTGCCAGCAGCCCTCGGGGACTAGCGGGATTAAAAAGGGTTAGGAATGAGCAGTTCTTC.

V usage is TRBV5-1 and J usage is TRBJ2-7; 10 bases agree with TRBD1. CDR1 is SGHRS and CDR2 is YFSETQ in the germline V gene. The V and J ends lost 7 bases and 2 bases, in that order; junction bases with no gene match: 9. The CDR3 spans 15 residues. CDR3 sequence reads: CASRDMDRGTYEQYF. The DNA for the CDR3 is TGCGCCAGCCGCGATATGGACAGGGGGACCTACGAGCAGTACTTC. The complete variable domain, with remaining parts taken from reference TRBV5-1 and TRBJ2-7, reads KAGVTQTPRYLIKTRGQQVTLSCSPISGHRSVSWYQQTPGQGLQFLFEYFSETQRNKGNFPGRFSGRQFSNSRSEMNVSTLELGDSALYLCASRDMDRGTYEQYFGPGTRLTVT.

CDR3 protein: CASSFGQGDTEAFF. DNA of the CDR3: TGTGCCAGCTCATTTGGACAGGGTGATACTGAAGCTTTCTTT. The chain is built from TRBV18 and TRBJ1-1, with 8 bases identical to TRBD1. Germline CDR1 reads KGHSH; CDR2 reads LQKENI. Germline trimming cut 5 bases from V and 5 bases from J; bases unmatched to any gene: 7. CDR3 length: 14 amino acids. The entire variable domain, with the rest obtained from reference TRBV18 and TRBJ1-1, is as follows: NAGVMQNPRHLVRRRGQEARLRCSPMKGHSHVYWYRQLPEEGLKFMVYLQKENIIDESGMPKERFSAEFPKEGPSILRIQQVVRGDSAAYFCASSFGQGDTEAFFGQGTRLTVV.

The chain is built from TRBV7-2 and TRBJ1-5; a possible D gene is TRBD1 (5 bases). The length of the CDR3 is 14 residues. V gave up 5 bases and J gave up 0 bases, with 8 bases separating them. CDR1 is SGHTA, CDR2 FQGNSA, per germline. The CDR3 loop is CASSLDSSNQPQHF. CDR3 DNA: TGTGCCAGCAGCCTAGACAGTAGCAATCAGCCCCAGCATTTT.

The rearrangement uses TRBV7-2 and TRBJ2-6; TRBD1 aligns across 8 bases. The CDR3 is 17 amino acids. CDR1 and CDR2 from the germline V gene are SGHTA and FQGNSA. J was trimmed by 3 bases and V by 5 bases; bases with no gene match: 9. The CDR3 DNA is TGTGCCAGCAGCCCTAAGGGGACAGGTGGTGGGGCCAACGTCCTGACTTTC. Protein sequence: CASSPKGTGGGANVLTF.

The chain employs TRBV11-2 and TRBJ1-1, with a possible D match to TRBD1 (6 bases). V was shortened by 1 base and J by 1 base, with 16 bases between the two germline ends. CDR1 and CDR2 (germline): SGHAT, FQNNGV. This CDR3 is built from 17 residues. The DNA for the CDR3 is TGTGCCAGCAGCTTAGTTCCCAAGGGCAGGGGGAACACTGAAGCTTTCTTT. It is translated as CASSLVPKGRGNTEAFF.

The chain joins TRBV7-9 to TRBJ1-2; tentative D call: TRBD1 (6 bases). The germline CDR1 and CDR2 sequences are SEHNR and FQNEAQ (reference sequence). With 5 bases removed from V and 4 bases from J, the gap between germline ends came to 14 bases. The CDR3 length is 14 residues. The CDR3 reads CASSPPTGFYGYTF. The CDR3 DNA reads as TGTGCCAGCAGCCCGCCGACAGGTTTCTATGGCTACACCTTC.

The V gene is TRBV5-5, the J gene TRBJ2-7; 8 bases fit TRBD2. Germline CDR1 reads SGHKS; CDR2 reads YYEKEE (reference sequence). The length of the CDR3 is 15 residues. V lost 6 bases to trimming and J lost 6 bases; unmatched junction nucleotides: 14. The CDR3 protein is CASTGSGGRKSEQYF. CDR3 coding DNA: TGTGCCAGCACAGGTTCTGGCGGGAGGAAGAGCGAGCAGTACTTC.

The CDR3 protein is CASSFLGLEGRTDTQYF. For the CDR3, the DNA is TGTGCCAGCAGTTTTCTCGGTTTGGAGGGCCGCACAGATACGCAGTATTTT. The chain uses TRBV28 and TRBJ2-3; perhaps TRBD2 as D (6 bases). CDR3 length: 17 residues. The germline V gene has CDR1 MDHEN and CDR2 SYDVKM. V gave up 3 bases and J gave up 1 base, with 17 bases separating them.

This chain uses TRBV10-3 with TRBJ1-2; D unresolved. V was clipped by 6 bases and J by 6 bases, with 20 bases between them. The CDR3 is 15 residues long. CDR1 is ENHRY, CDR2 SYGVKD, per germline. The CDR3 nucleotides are TGTGCCATCAGGAACAGTTTTAATGATTTTCATGGCTACACCTTC. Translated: CAIRNSFNDFHGYTF.

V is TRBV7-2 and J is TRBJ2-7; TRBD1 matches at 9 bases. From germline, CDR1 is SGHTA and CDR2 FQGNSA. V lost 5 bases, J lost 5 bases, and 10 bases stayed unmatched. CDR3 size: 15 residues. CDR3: CASSAKWDRENEQYF. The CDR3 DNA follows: TGTGCCAGCAGCGCGAAGTGGGACAGGGAGAACGAGCAGTACTTC.

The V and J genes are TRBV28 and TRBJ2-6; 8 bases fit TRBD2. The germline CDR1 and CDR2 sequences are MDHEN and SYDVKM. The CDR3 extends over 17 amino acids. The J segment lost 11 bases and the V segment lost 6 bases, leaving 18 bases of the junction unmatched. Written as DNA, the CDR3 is TGTGCCAGCAGCCGTCCGCGGGGGGCAAACAAGCAAGACGTCCTGACTTTC. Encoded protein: CASSRPRGANKQDVLTF. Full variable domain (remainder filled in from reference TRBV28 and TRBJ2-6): DVKVTQSSRYLVKRTGEKVFLECVQDMDHENMFWYRQDPGLGLRLIYFSYDVKMKEKGDIPEGYSVSREKKERFSLILESASTNQTSMYLCASSRPRGANKQDVLTFGAGSRLTVL.

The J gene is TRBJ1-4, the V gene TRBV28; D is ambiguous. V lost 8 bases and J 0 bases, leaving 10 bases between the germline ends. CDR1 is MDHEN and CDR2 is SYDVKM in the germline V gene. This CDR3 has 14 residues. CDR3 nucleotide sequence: TGTGCCAGCCTTTCCACAGCAACTAATGAAAAACTGTTTTTT. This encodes CASLSTATNEKLFF.

CDR3: CASSRVAGEDEQYF. Here the CDR3 DNA reads TGTGCCAGCAGCCGTGTAGCGGGAGAAGACGAGCAGTACTTC. The chain employs TRBV3-1 (or the pseudogene TRBV3-2) and TRBJ2-7; 9 bases are shared with TRBD2. With V trimmed by 4 bases and J by 5 bases, 6 bases remained unmatched. This CDR3 contains 14 residues. Per germline, CDR1 LGHDT and CDR2 YNNKEL (reference sequence).

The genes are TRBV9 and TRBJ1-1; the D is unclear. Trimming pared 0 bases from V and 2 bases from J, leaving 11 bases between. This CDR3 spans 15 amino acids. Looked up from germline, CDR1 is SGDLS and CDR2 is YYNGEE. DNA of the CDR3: TGTGCCAGCAGCGTAGAAGGGAGGGCTAACACTGAAGCTTTCTTT. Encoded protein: CASSVEGRANTEAFF.

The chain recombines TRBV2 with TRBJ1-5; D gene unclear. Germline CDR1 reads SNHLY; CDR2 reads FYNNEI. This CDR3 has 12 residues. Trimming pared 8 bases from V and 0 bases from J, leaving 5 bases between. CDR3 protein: CASSFSNQPQHF. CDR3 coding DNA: TGTGCCAGCTCTTTTAGCAATCAGCCCCAGCATTTT.